The 10 T cell receptor beta chains reported below all come from one sample, sequenced in a study of OX40 agonist ivuxolimab in advanced cancers. Libraries were prepared by immunoSEQ multiplex PCR; TCRdb keeps only in-frame clonotypes and omits some of them. The sample holds 45,000 to 60,000 clones, roughly 90% seen once. The sample in question was CD4+ or CD8+ T cells sorted from blood, obtained in a trial of the OX40 agonist ivuxolimab. The receptors were gathered from an adult with an advanced solid tumor such as melanoma, head and neck, liver or kidney cancer.

This clone was counted once. The rearrangement joins TRBV6-1 to TRBJ2-1; TRBD1 might be the D (6 bases). Germline lookup yields CDR1 MNHNS and CDR2 SASEGT. The CDR3 length is 11 residues. Trimming stripped 5 bases from V and 12 bases from J, with 11 bases between. CDR3 sequence (DNA): TGTGCCAGCAGTTACGGACAGATGCAGTTCTTC. Translated: CASSYGQMQFF.

The chain combines TRBV15 with TRBJ1-1; maybe TRBD1 (6 bases). Germline values: CDR1 LNHNV, CDR2 YYDKDF (reference sequence). There are 14 residues in the CDR3. V gave up 8 bases and J gave up 6 bases, with 19 bases separating them. The CDR3 sequence: CATWGTGRFAEAFF. In nucleotides, the CDR3 is TGTGCCACCTGGGGAACAGGGAGGTTCGCTGAAGCTTTCTTT.

This clone was counted once. The gene calls are TRBV6-6 and TRBJ2-3; a weak D match, TRBD2 (5 bases). Germline V gene lookup returns CDR1 MNHNY and CDR2 SVGAGI (reference sequence). V was pared by 5 bases and J by 5 bases, with 11 bases between. CDR3 length: 13 amino acids. The CDR3 nucleotides are TGTGCCAGCAGTCGAGGGTGGGGAGATACGCAGTATTTT. Protein: CASSRGWGDTQYF.

The chain is built from TRBV18 and TRBJ2-1; the D is unclear. CDR1 is KGHSH and CDR2 is LQKENI in the germline V gene. V was cut by 3 bases and J by 0 bases, with 12 bases left in between. The CDR3 extends over 16 amino acids. The CDR3 reads CASSPPGRSSYNEQFF. The CDR3 DNA reads as TGTGCCAGCTCACCCCCCGGGCGGAGCTCCTACAATGAGCAGTTCTTC. Full variable domain (missing parts from reference TRBV18 and TRBJ2-1): NAGVMQNPRHLVRRRGQEARLRCSPMKGHSHVYWYRQLPEEGLKFMVYLQKENIIDESGMPKERFSAEFPKEGPSILRIQQVVRGDSAAYFCASSPPGRSSYNEQFFGPGTRLTVL.

The gene calls are TRBV27 and TRBJ1-5, with TRBD1 matching 9 bases. Germline V gene sequence: CDR1 MNHEY, CDR2 SMNVEV (reference sequence). V dropped 6 bases and J dropped 0; count of bases not matched to a gene: 3. The CDR3 extends over 15 amino acids. In DNA, the CDR3 is TGTGCCAGCAGCCGGGACAGGGTTAGCAATCAGCCCCAGCATTTT. It codes for CASSRDRVSNQPQHF.

The chain couples TRBV7-2 to TRBJ2-5; D unclear. With 5 bases removed from V and 5 bases from J, the gap between germline ends came to 12 bases. Germline lookup yields CDR1 SGHTA and CDR2 FQGNSA. This CDR3 comprises 13 residues. CDR3 amino acids: CASSLSLSETQYF. The CDR3 DNA follows: TGTGCCAGCAGCCTTAGCTTGAGTGAGACCCAGTACTTC.

This clone was found once. The chain recombines TRBV30 with TRBJ2-6; 7 bases line up with TRBD1. Germline CDR1 GTSNPN, CDR2 SVGIG (reference sequence). There are 18 residues in the CDR3. The junction had 14 bases not matched to a gene; V was cut back by 4 bases and J by 2 bases. CDR3 sequence: CAWNSPGQRITGANVLTF. Written as DNA, the CDR3 is TGTGCCTGGAACTCCCCGGGACAGAGGATTACTGGGGCCAACGTCCTGACTTTC.

The chain has TRBV19 and TRBJ2-1; possibly TRBD2 for D (6 bases). Germline CDR1 LNHDA, CDR2 SQIVND (reference sequence). This CDR3 has 16 residues. V was cut by 2 bases and J by 1 base, with 12 bases left in between. The CDR3 DNA reads TGTGCCAGTAGTATACGGGGGTCTGCATCCTACAATGAGCAGTTCTTC. It translates to CASSIRGSASYNEQFF.

The chain carries TRBV5-4 and TRBJ1-1; no firm D call. V lost 4 bases and J 8 bases, leaving 9 bases between the germline ends. This CDR3 comprises 11 residues. Germline V gene data show CDR1 as SGHNT and CDR2 as YYREEE (reference sequence). CDR3 in amino acids: CASSLQTEAFF. The CDR3 DNA follows: TGTGCCAGCAGCCTACAGACAGAAGCTTTCTTT.

V gene TRBV11-3 combines with J gene TRBJ2-7; a weak D match, TRBD1 (5 bases). The CDR3 is 12 amino acids. Between the trimmed V and J ends, which lost 0 bases and 5 bases, there was a span of 5 bases. Germline CDR1 and CDR2: SGHNT and YENEEA. The CDR3 bases are TGTGCCAGCAGCTTAGAAGGGGACGAGCAGTACTTC. Its translation: CASSLEGDEQYF.